The next 25 T cell receptor beta chains were all read from a single sample in a study of regulatory T cells in long-lasting Graves disease. Time point specified: persistent/refractory GD, antithyroid drugs over 5 years with positive TRAb. Generation of the TCR library employed RNA extracted from PBMCs. The TCR beta library used iRepertoire HTBI primers with Arm-PCR amplification of CDR3. TCRdb reanalysed the multiplex PCR reads using MiXCR and keeps one entry per CDR3 protein. The profile covers about 420,000 distinct CDR3 sequences, with around 20% appearing a single time and approximately 26% taken by the ten largest. The source material was peripheral blood mononuclear cells (PBMCs), sampled when the disease was refractory, from a patient treated with antithyroid drugs. The source is a female donor with Graves disease.

In its sample, this clonotype was seen many times. V is TRBV20-1 and J is TRBJ2-7, with D possibly being TRBD1 (6 bases). Trimming removed 4 bases at V and 5 bases at J, with 18 bases between. CDR3 length equals 14 residues. Germline V CDR1 and CDR2: DFQATT, SNEGSKA (reference sequence). The CDR3 sequence is CSAIKTGSNHEQYF. The CDR3 DNA reads TGCAGTGCTATCAAGACAGGATCCAACCACGAGCAGTACTTC.

This clonotype has just a few counts. CDR3 protein: CSAMGLAGVLGETQYF. CDR3 nucleotides: TGCAGTGCTATGGGCCTAGCGGGAGTGTTGGGAGAGACCCAGTACTTC. The chain couples TRBV20-1 to TRBJ2-5; 10 nucleotides agree with TRBD2. V trimming: 4 bases; J trimming: 4 bases; junction bases outside the gene matches: 12. The CDR3 runs to 16 residues. The germline V gene has CDR1 DFQATT and CDR2 SNEGSKA (reference sequence).

On this clonotype itself: Possible read error: a much larger clone is one base away. The chain recombines TRBV28 with TRBJ1-1; 7 bases line up with TRBD1. Germline assignment: CDR1 MDHEN and CDR2 SYDVKM. With V trimmed by 8 bases and J by 0 bases, 3 bases remained unmatched. The CDR3 sequence is 13 residues long. CDR3 loop: CASWDSMNTEAFF. In DNA, the CDR3 is TGTGCCAGCTGGGACAGCATGAACACTGAAGCTTTCTTT.

This clonotype was seen ten or more times. This rearrangement joins TRBV29-1 to TRBJ1-1; tentatively, D is TRBD1 (6 bases). Germline loops: CDR1 SQVTM, CDR2 ANQGSEA. This CDR3 is built from 13 residues. V was pared by 6 bases and J by 4 bases, with 15 bases between. As DNA, the CDR3 is TGCAGCGTACCCACAGGGCCCTTCACTGAAGCTTTCTTT. Translating gives CSVPTGPFTEAFF. The full variable domain, rest sourced from reference TRBV29-1 and TRBJ1-1, is SAVISQKPSRDICQRGTSLTIQCQVDSQVTMMFWYRQQPGQSLTLIATANQGSEATYESGFVIDKFPISRPNLTFSTLTVSNMSPEDSSIYLCSVPTGPFTEAFFGQGTRLTVV.

This clonotype was seen repeatedly, ten times or more. This chain joins TRBV7-2 and TRBJ1-1; 8 positions agree with TRBD1. With V trimmed by 5 bases and J by 3 bases, 8 bases remained unmatched. The CDR3 has 15 residues. From germline, CDR1 is SGHTA and CDR2 FQGNSA. In nucleotides, the CDR3 is TGTGCCAGCAGCCCCCGGACAGGGAGGGACACTGAAGCTTTCTTT. Protein: CASSPRTGRDTEAFF.

Remarks on this clonotype: Just one base apart from a much larger clone, this may be a read error. The CDR3 spells CASSLRGWPSGTYEQFF. The CDR3, as DNA: TGTGCCAGCAGCTTGAGGGGTTGGCCTAGCGGGACCTACGAGCAGTTCTTC. The chain recombines TRBV7-9 with TRBJ2-1; 9 positions agree with TRBD2. J was trimmed by 10 bases and V by 3 bases; bases with no gene match: 16. Germline loops: CDR1 SEHNR, CDR2 FQNEAQ (reference sequence). CDR3 length equals 17 residues. The whole variable domain, remainder taken from reference TRBV7-9 and TRBJ2-1, is DTGVSQNPRHKITKRGQNVTFRCDPISEHNRLYWYRQTLGQGPEFLTYFQNEAQLEKSRLLSDRFSAERPKGSFSTLEIQRTEQGDSAMYLCASSLRGWPSGTYEQFFGPGTRLTVL.

The rearrangement uses TRBV6-1 and TRBJ2-7; 8 nucleotides match TRBD2. The length of the CDR3 is 14 residues. With 6 bases clipped from V and 0 bases from J, the junction kept 4 bases outside the gene matches. CDR1 and CDR2 from the germline V gene are MNHNS and SASEGT. Here the CDR3 reads CASRKAGDSYEQYF. In nucleotides, the CDR3 is TGTGCCAGCAGAAAAGCGGGGGACTCCTACGAGCAGTACTTC.

This chain connects TRBV7-2 to TRBJ2-7; D ambiguous. This CDR3 has 16 amino acids. V was trimmed by 5 bases and J by 5 bases, leaving 22 bases between them. CDR1 and CDR2 from the germline V gene are SGHTA and FQGNSA. The CDR3: CASSPNLDSLVHEQYF. As DNA, the CDR3 is TGTGCCAGCAGCCCAAATCTGGATAGTCTTGTCCACGAGCAGTACTTC.

This clonotype was recorded at least ten times. The gene calls are TRBV3-1 and TRBJ1-5, with TRBD1 as a possible D gene (5 bases). Germline loops: CDR1 LGHDT, CDR2 YNNKEL (reference sequence). The CDR3 extends over 14 amino acids. The ends were cut back, 2 bases at V and 5 bases at J, with 10 bases in the middle. Here the CDR3 DNA reads TGTGCCAGCAGCCAATGGCAGGGCGATCAGCCCCAGCATTTT. This sequence encodes CASSQWQGDQPQHF.

With regard to this clonotype: This clone may be a read error of a much larger clone one base away. The chain is built from TRBV7-9 and TRBJ1-1; TRBD1 matches at 8 bases. The CDR3 consists of 15 residues. The V segment lost 5 bases and the J segment 4 bases; nucleotides outside the gene matches: 9. CDR1 SEHNR and CDR2 FQNEAQ come from the germline V gene (reference sequence). The CDR3 reads CASSPTGTGITEAFF. The DNA of the CDR3 is TGTGCCAGCAGCCCCACAGGGACAGGTATCACTGAAGCTTTCTTT. Full variable domain (remainder filled in from reference TRBV7-9 and TRBJ1-1): DTGVSQNPRHKITKRGQNVTFRCDPISEHNRLYWYRQTLGQGPEFLTYFQNEAQLEKSRLLSDRFSAERPKGSFSTLEIQRTEQGDSAMYLCASSPTGTGITEAFFGQGTRLTVV.

This clonotype was recorded a few times. The chain couples TRBV11-1 to TRBJ1-2; D unresolved. The germline V gene encodes CDR1 SGHAT and CDR2 FQDESV (reference sequence). This CDR3 has 16 amino acids. The V gene lost 1 base and the J gene lost 1 base, with 13 bases spanning the gap. CDR3 residues: CASSLGLGRDNYGYTF. The CDR3 nucleotides read TGTGCCAGCAGCTTAGGATTGGGCAGAGATAACTATGGCTACACCTTC. Supplemented by reference TRBV11-1 and TRBJ1-2, the full variable domain reads EAEVAQSPRYKITEKSQAVAFWCDPISGHATLYWYRQILGQGPELLVQFQDESVVDDSQLPKDRFSAERLKGVDSTLKIQPAELGDSAMYLCASSLGLGRDNYGYTFGSGTRLTVV.

This clonotype was observed a few times. This chain joins TRBV5-1 and TRBJ2-2, with D possibly being TRBD1 (6 bases). Germline-derived CDR1 and CDR2 are SGHRS and YFSETQ. The CDR3 runs to 17 residues. V dropped 5 bases and J dropped 1 base, with 18 bases sitting between them. The CDR3 region is CASRQDKPGQNTGELFF. CDR3 nucleotides: TGCGCCAGCAGGCAAGACAAACCGGGACAGAACACCGGGGAGCTGTTTTTT.

The J gene is TRBJ1-2, the V gene TRBV6-1; D unclear. The CDR3 runs 15 residues. The germline V and J ends were trimmed by 7 bases and 4 bases, with 19 bases remaining between them. The germline gives CDR1 MNHNS, CDR2 SASEGT. The DNA of the CDR3 is TGTGCCAGCATACCGTCCACCGCCCGCGGCTATGGCTACACCTTC. Protein: CASIPSTARGYGYTF.

This chain links TRBV20-1 with TRBJ1-1; 8 bases line up with TRBD1. J lost 1 base, V lost 7 bases, and 5 bases had no gene match. Germline CDR1 and CDR2: DFQATT and SNEGSKA (reference sequence). This CDR3 is 13 amino acids long. The CDR3 loop is CSVPRGQNTEAFF. In nucleotides, the CDR3 is TGCAGTGTCCCCAGGGGGCAGAACACTGAAGCTTTCTTT.

This clonotype was observed a few times. J is TRBJ2-7 and V is TRBV7-9; D perhaps matches TRBD1 (6 bases). Germline-derived CDR1 and CDR2 are SEHNR and FQNEAQ (reference sequence). CDR3 length: 14 amino acids. The V end was cut by 4 bases, the J end by 4 bases, with 14 bases between. CDR3 DNA: TGTGCCAGCAGCTCGGGGACAACTCAGTACGAGCAGTACTTC. Translated: CASSSGTTQYEQYF.

The table lists this clonotype with a few counts. V usage is TRBV28 and J usage is TRBJ1-4; TRBD1 aligns across 7 bases. Germline CDR1 reads MDHEN; CDR2 reads SYDVKM. The CDR3 contains 15 residues. The J segment lost 8 bases and the V segment lost 2 bases, leaving 8 bases of the junction unmatched. CDR3 coding DNA: TGTGCCAGCAGTTTAGATGGGACAGCAGCCGAAAAACTGTTTTTT. Translating gives CASSLDGTAAEKLFF.

This clonotype was detected only a few times. The chain carries TRBV20-1 and TRBJ1-2; D is perhaps TRBD1 (6 bases). CDR3 length: 14 amino acids. V lost 6 bases and J lost 5, with 19 bases in between. The germline V gene encodes CDR1 DFQATT and CDR2 SNEGSKA (reference sequence). The CDR3 DNA sequence: TGCAGTGCAAGGGGGGGGCGTTCATCATATGGCTACACCTTC. Its protein is CSARGGRSSYGYTF.

A few counts support this clonotype. The chain has TRBV19 and TRBJ2-7, with TRBD1 matching 7 bases. Germline assignment: CDR1 LNHDA and CDR2 SQIVND (reference sequence). The CDR3 covers 15 residues. J lost 0 bases, V lost 4 bases, and 6 bases had no gene match. CDR3 sequence: CASSTTGEGSYEQYF. In DNA form, the CDR3 reads TGTGCCAGTAGTACCACAGGGGAAGGCTCCTACGAGCAGTACTTC.

This clonotype appeared many times. This chain links TRBV28 with TRBJ2-7; 10 positions match TRBD2. The CDR3 contains 13 residues. Looked up from germline, CDR1 is MDHEN and CDR2 is SYDVKM. Trimming cost V 10 bases and J 3 bases; bases outside gene matches: 6. CDR3 DNA sequence: TGTGCCACCGGGGCTAGCGGGAGCTACGAGCAGTACTTC. It is translated as CATGASGSYEQYF. Full variable domain (remainder filled in from reference TRBV28 and TRBJ2-7): DVKVTQSSRYLVKRTGEKVFLECVQDMDHENMFWYRQDPGLGLRLIYFSYDVKMKEKGDIPEGYSVSREKKERFSLILESASTNQTSMYLCATGASGSYEQYFGPGTRLTVT.

This clonotype was observed a handful of times. The chain combines TRBV2 with TRBJ1-3, with D uncertain. The CDR3 spans 19 residues. Germline V gene data show CDR1 as SNHLY and CDR2 as FYNNEI. Trimming removed 6 bases at V and 0 bases at J, with 24 bases between. CDR3 nucleotides: TGTGCCAGCAGGCGAACACCGGGTTTTTCTTCGAGCTCTGGAAACACCATATATTTT. Translation gives CASRRTPGFSSSSGNTIYF.

This clonotype came up many times. This chain uses TRBV11-1 with TRBJ2-7; TRBD2 agrees at 7 bases. In germline, CDR1 is SGHAT, CDR2 FQDESV (reference sequence). CDR3 length: 13 amino acids. V lost 5 bases and J lost 2; bases outside the gene matches: 3. CDR3 bases: TGTGCCAGCAGCGCTGGGACTACCTACGAGCAGTACTTC. Encoded protein: CASSAGTTYEQYF.

This clonotype was detected many times. V and J are TRBV28 and TRBJ2-6; a weak D match, TRBD1 (5 bases). Trimming cost V 6 bases and J 4 bases, with 7 bases left between them. The CDR3 has 13 residues. Germline assignment: CDR1 MDHEN and CDR2 SYDVKM. The CDR3 spells CASSRAGANVLTF. As DNA, the CDR3 is TGTGCCAGCAGCAGGGCCGGGGCCAACGTCCTGACTTTC.

The gene calls are TRBV27 and TRBJ2-6; TRBD1 might be the D (6 bases). The CDR3 spans 17 residues. Germline V gives CDR1 MNHEY, CDR2 SMNVEV (reference sequence). The ends were cut back, 2 bases at V and 4 bases at J, with 15 bases in the middle. CDR3 DNA: TGTGCCAGCAGTTTACTGGGGGCCTCTTCCGGGGCCAACGTCCTGACTTTC. Translation gives CASSLLGASSGANVLTF.

The chain combines TRBV29-1 with TRBJ2-7; tentatively, D is TRBD1 (5 bases). The CDR3 runs 13 residues. The V gene lost 5 bases and the J gene lost 4 bases, with 15 bases spanning the gap. Germline values: CDR1 SQVTM, CDR2 ANQGSEA. Here the CDR3 DNA reads TGCAGCGTTAAACAGGCCGTTGGGTACGAGCAGTACTTC. Encoded protein: CSVKQAVGYEQYF.

This clonotype was seen ten or more times. The gene calls are TRBV28 and TRBJ2-7, with D unresolved. Trimming took 1 base from V and 0 from J, leaving 7 bases between them. Germline-derived CDR1 and CDR2 are MDHEN and SYDVKM. The CDR3 runs to 14 residues. This CDR3 is CASSLLGVSYEQYF. The CDR3 nucleotides read TGTGCCAGCAGTTTATTGGGCGTCTCCTACGAGCAGTACTTC.